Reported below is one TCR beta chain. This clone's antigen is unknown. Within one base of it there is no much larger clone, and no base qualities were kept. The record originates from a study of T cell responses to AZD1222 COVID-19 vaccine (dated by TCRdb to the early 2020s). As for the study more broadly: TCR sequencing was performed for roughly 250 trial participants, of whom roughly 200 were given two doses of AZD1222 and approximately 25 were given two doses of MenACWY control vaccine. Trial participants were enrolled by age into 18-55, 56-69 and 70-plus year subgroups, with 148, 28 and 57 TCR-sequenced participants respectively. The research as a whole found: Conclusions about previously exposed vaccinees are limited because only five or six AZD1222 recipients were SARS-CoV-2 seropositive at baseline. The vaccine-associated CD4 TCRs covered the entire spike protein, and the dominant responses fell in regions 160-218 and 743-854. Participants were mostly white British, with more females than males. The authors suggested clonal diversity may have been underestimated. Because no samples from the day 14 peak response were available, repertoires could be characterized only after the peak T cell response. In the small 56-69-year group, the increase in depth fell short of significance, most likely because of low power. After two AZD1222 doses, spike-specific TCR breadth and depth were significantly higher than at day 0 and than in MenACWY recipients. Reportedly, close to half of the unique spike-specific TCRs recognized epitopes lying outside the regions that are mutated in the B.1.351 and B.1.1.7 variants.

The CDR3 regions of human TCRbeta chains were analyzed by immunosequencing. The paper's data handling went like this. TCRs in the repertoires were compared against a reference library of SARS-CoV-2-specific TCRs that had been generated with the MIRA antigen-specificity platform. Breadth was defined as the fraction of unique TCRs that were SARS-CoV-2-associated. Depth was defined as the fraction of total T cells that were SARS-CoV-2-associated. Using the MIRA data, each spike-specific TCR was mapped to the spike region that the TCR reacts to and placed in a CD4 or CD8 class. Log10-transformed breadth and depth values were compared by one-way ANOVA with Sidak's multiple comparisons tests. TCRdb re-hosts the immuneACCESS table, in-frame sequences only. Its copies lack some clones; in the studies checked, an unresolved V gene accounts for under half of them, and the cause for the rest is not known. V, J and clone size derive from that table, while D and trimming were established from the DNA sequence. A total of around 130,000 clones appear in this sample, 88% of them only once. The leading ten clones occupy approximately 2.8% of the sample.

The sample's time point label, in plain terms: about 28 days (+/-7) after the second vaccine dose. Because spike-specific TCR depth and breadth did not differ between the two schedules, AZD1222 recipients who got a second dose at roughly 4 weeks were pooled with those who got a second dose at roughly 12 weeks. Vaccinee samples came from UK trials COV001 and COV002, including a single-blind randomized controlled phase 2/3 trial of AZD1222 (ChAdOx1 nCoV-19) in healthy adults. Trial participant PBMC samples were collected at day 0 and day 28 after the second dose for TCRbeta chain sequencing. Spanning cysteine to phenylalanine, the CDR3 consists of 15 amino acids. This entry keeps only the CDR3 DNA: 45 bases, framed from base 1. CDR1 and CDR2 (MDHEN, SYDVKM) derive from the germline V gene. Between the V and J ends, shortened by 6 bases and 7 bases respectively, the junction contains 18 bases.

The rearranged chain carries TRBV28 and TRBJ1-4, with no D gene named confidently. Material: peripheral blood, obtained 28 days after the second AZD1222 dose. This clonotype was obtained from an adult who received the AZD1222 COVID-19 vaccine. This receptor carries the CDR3 CASRSRGLGVEKLFF. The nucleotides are TGTGCCAGCAGGTCCCGGGGTCTGGGCGTTGAAAAACTGTTTTTT. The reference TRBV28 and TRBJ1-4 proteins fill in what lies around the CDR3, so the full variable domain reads DVKVTQSSRYLVKRTGEKVFLECVQDMDHENMFWYRQDPGLGLRLIYFSYDVKMKEKGDIPEGYSVSREKKERFSLILESASTNQTSMYLCASRSRGLGVEKLFFGSGTQLSVL.